This is a list of T cell receptor beta chains from one sample in a study of CD8 T cells in ankylosing spondylitis. TCRdb processed the 5' RACE reads anew with MiXCR; each CDR3 protein has one entry. The table shows about 5,700 distinct CDR3 sequences, with 2.1% occurring only once. The sequenced sample was blood, either unsorted or a sorted T cell fraction (not recorded which). The source is a male donor with ankylosing spondylitis or in good health (not recorded which). Each CDR3 is given with its conserved first and last residue. The D gene is left open where the match is weak. Rows give clone size only sometimes, using once, few, many, or a class for an expanded clone.

cdr3_nt: TGTGCCAGCAGCACCCGACTAGCGGAAGAGCAGTTCTTC
cdr3_aa: CASSTRLAEEQFF
clone_size: many
j_call: TRBJ2-1
d_call: TRBD2
v_call: TRBV9

cdr3_nt: TGTGCCAGCAGCGGCCGGGACGATACAGTCTACGAGCAGTACTTC
cdr3_aa: CASSGRDDTVYEQYF
clone_size: many
j_call: TRBJ2-7
d_call: NA
v_call: TRBV9

cdr3_nt: TGTGCCAGCAGCGCATCAGGGGCGTCTGGAAACACCATATATTTT
cdr3_aa: CASSASGASGNTIYF
clone_size: many
j_call: TRBJ1-3
d_call: NA
v_call: TRBV9

cdr3_nt: TGTGCCAGCAGCGGAGGAGGGCAGTACAATGAGCAGTTCTTC
cdr3_aa: CASSGGGQYNEQFF
clone_size: many
j_call: TRBJ2-1
d_call: NA
v_call: TRBV9

cdr3_nt: TGTGCCAGCAGCAGGTCCGGCGAGACCCAGTACTTC
cdr3_aa: CASSRSGETQYF
clone_size: many
j_call: TRBJ2-5
d_call: NA
v_call: TRBV9

cdr3_nt: TGCGCCAGCAGTCGTCACGGGGGCAGGGAGCTGTTTTTT
cdr3_aa: CASSRHGGRELFF
clone_size: many
j_call: TRBJ2-2
d_call: NA
v_call: TRBV23-1

cdr3_nt: TGTGCCAGCAGCCTCAAACGAGGTTCCGAGCAGTACTTC
cdr3_aa: CASSLKRGSEQYF
clone_size: many
j_call: TRBJ2-7
d_call: NA
v_call: TRBV9

cdr3_nt: TGTGCCAGCAGCGTAGACGGGGGCAGAAACAATGAGCAGTTCTTC
cdr3_aa: CASSVDGGRNNEQFF
clone_size: many
j_call: TRBJ2-1
d_call: NA
v_call: TRBV9

cdr3_nt: TGTGCCAGCAGCTTGGGGGGACAGACGAACACCGGGGAGCTGTTTTTT
cdr3_aa: CASSLGGQTNTGELFF
clone_size: many
j_call: TRBJ2-2
d_call: NA
v_call: TRBV9

cdr3_nt: TGTGCCAGCAGCGTAGACTGGAGGAGCTTAGGCTACAATGAGCAGTTCTTC
cdr3_aa: CASSVDWRSLGYNEQFF
clone_size: medium-sized
j_call: TRBJ2-1
d_call: NA
v_call: TRBV9

cdr3_nt: TGTGCCACCAGTACCACAGGGGATGCTTTGGAGCTGGTTTTT
cdr3_aa: CATSTTGDALELVF
clone_size: NA
j_call: TRBJ2-2
d_call: TRBD1
v_call: TRBV9

cdr3_nt: TGTGCCAGCAGCGTAGCTGGGGAAAGCTCCTACAATGAGCAGTTCTTC
cdr3_aa: CASSVAGESSYNEQFF
clone_size: many
j_call: TRBJ2-1
d_call: NA
v_call: TRBV9

cdr3_nt: TGTGCCAGCAGCGAAGCGGGAGGGGACTTCTACGAGCAGTACTTC
cdr3_aa: CASSEAGGDFYEQYF
clone_size: many
j_call: TRBJ2-7
d_call: TRBD2
v_call: TRBV9

cdr3_nt: TGTGCCAGCTCTAGGGGTTTGAATCAGCCCCAGCATTTT
cdr3_aa: CASSRGLNQPQHF
clone_size: medium-sized
j_call: TRBJ1-5
d_call: NA
v_call: TRBV9

cdr3_nt: TGTGCCAGCAGCGCACAAGCGTCCTCAATGCTCGAGCAGTACTTC
cdr3_aa: CASSAQASSMLEQYF
clone_size: medium-sized
j_call: TRBJ2-7
d_call: NA
v_call: TRBV9

cdr3_nt: TGTGCCAGCAGCGACCTAGACTATGGCTACACCTTC
cdr3_aa: CASSDLDYGYTF
clone_size: many
j_call: TRBJ1-2
d_call: NA
v_call: TRBV9

cdr3_nt: TGTGCCAGCAGCCCAGGGGGGGTCCCCTACAATGAGCAGTTCTTC
cdr3_aa: CASSPGGVPYNEQFF
clone_size: many
j_call: TRBJ2-1
d_call: NA
v_call: TRBV9

cdr3_nt: TGTGCCAGCAGCGTAGGACGAGGGAGTAATGAGCAGTTCTTC
cdr3_aa: CASSVGRGSNEQFF
clone_size: medium-sized
j_call: TRBJ2-1
d_call: NA
v_call: TRBV9

cdr3_nt: TGTGCCAGCAGCGTAGGATCCGACAGTAAATATGAAGCTTTCTTT
cdr3_aa: CASSVGSDSKYEAFF
clone_size: many
j_call: TRBJ1-1
d_call: NA
v_call: TRBV9

cdr3_nt: TGTGCCAGCAGCGTAGGAGGGACAGGCGACTACGAGCAGTACTTC
cdr3_aa: CASSVGGTGDYEQYF
clone_size: many
j_call: TRBJ2-7
d_call: TRBD1
v_call: TRBV9

cdr3_nt: TGTGCCAGCACGGACAGGGCTGAGCAGTTCTTC
cdr3_aa: CASTDRAEQFF
clone_size: many
j_call: TRBJ2-1
d_call: TRBD1
v_call: TRBV9

cdr3_nt: TGTGCCAGCAGCCCGATGACGGGACAGAGCTATATCACAACTCAGACCCAGTACTTC
cdr3_aa: CASSPMTGQSYITTQTQYF
clone_size: many
j_call: TRBJ2-5
d_call: NA
v_call: TRBV21-1

cdr3_nt: TGTGCCAGCAACCCCGGGACAGGGGGCACCGGGGAGCTGTTTTTT
cdr3_aa: CASNPGTGGTGELFF
clone_size: many
j_call: TRBJ2-2
d_call: TRBD1
v_call: TRBV9

cdr3_nt: TGTGCCAGCAGCGTAGTGGGGAACACCGGGGAGCTGTTTTTT
cdr3_aa: CASSVVGNTGELFF
clone_size: many
j_call: TRBJ2-2
d_call: NA
v_call: TRBV9

cdr3_nt: TGTGCCAGCAGCACAGTGGCCGGCTCCTACAATGAGCAGTTCTTC
cdr3_aa: CASSTVAGSYNEQFF
clone_size: many
j_call: TRBJ2-1
d_call: NA
v_call: TRBV9

cdr3_nt: TGTGCCAGCAGCGTATACCGGGACCCACTGAACGAGCAGTACTTC
cdr3_aa: CASSVYRDPLNEQYF
clone_size: many
j_call: TRBJ2-7
d_call: NA
v_call: TRBV9

cdr3_nt: TGTGCCAGCAGCGTAGTGGTAGCGGGAGGCACAGATACGCAGTATTTT
cdr3_aa: CASSVVVAGGTDTQYF
clone_size: NA
j_call: TRBJ2-3
d_call: TRBD2
v_call: TRBV9